This TCR beta chain was obtained from a study of T-cell memory formation after mild COVID-19. The overall study: The two donors had largely donor-specific TCR clusters. Study outcomes and limitations: Shrinking CD4+ clones resided mostly in CM and EM, and CD8+ ones in EMRA. CD4+ bias marked clones expanding day 15 to 37, unlike balanced contracting clones.

Turning to this clonotype: Its target is not known.

Germline lookup yields CDR1 SGHTA and CDR2 FQGNSA. The CDR3 covers 11 residues. The V and J ends lost 6 bases and 7 bases respectively, with 10 bases between them. In TCRdb, the 5' RACE reads were re-called with MiXCR into one record per CDR3 protein. Of about 130,000 distinct CDR3 sequences listed, 15% to 20% are singletons. The specimen sequenced was PBMCs or a T cell subset sorted from them (not recorded which). The source is an adult woman who had mild COVID-19 (a few samples of this study predate the infection). Cell type and time point are not known. The chain couples TRBV7-2 to TRBJ2-7; D call uncertain. The CDR3 here is CASRYSFEQYF. CDR3 nucleotides: TGTGCCAGCAGGTATAGCTTTGAGCAGTACTTC.